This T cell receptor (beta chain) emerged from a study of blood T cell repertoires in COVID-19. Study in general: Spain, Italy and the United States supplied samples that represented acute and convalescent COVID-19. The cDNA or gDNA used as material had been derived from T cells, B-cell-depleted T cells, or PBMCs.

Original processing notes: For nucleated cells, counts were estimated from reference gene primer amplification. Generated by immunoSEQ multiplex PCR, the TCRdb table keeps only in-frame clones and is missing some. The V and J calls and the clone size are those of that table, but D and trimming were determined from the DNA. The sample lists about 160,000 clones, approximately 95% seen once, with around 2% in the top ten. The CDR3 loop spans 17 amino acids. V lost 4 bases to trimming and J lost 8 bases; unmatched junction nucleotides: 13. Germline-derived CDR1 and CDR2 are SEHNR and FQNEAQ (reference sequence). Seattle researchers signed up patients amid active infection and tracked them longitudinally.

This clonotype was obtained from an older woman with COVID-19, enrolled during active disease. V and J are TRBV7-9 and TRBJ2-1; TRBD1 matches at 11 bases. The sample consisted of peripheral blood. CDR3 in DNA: TGTGCCAGCAGCTCGTTTGCCGGTGGGACAGGGGGTGATGAGCAGTTCTTC. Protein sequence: CASSSFAGGTGGDEQFF. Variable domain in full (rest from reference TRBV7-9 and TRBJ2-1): DTGVSQNPRHKITKRGQNVTFRCDPISEHNRLYWYRQTLGQGPEFLTYFQNEAQLEKSRLLSDRFSAERPKGSFSTLEIQRTEQGDSAMYLCASSSFAGGTGGDEQFFGPGTRLTVL.